A single sample gave rise to the 11 T cell receptor beta chains below, sequenced in a study of tumor-infiltrating lymphocytes in primary liver carcinoma. Co-extraction of RNA and DNA was performed on about 20-32 mg of unsorted bulk tissue. From 500 ng of total RNA, TCR beta-specific cDNA was reverse-transcribed using a constant-region primer. ARM-PCR, slightly modified, supplied the TCR beta libraries through three nested multiplex PCR rounds. Each of the first two PCR rounds ran nine to ten cycles with TRBV1-TRBV30 forward and C-beta reverse primers. MiXCR, run by TCRdb on the multiplex PCR reads, gives a single entry per CDR3 protein. The data contain some 87,000 distinct CDR3 sequences, around 68% of them singletons. Sequences were obtained from tumor-adjacent normal liver tissue. The receptors were gathered from a man between 35 and 55 years old with primary liver carcinoma and hepatitis B virus infection.

The chain carries TRBV11-2 and TRBJ2-1; the D gene could be TRBD1 or TRBD2 (5 bases each). This CDR3 has 15 residues. Germline V CDR1 and CDR2: SGHAT, FQNNGV. V was trimmed by 2 bases and J by 1 base, leaving 9 bases between them. The CDR3 protein is CASSLWGSSYNEQFF. In DNA form, the CDR3 reads TGTGCCAGCAGCTTATGGGGGAGTTCCTACAATGAGCAGTTCTTC.

J is TRBJ2-1 and V is TRBV19; D unresolved. The CDR3 consists of 14 residues. V lost 5 bases and J lost 6, with 14 bases in between. CDR1 and CDR2 (germline): LNHDA, SQIVND (reference sequence). The CDR3 reads CASSPVGTFNEQFF. The CDR3 DNA sequence: TGTGCCAGTAGTCCCGTGGGTACTTTCAATGAGCAGTTCTTC.

As concerns this clonotype: A much larger clone lies one base from this, so it may be a read error. The chain is built from TRBV10-1 and TRBJ2-3; the D gene is possibly TRBD2 (6 bases). The ends were cut back, 0 bases at V and 0 bases at J, with 10 bases in the middle. Germline values: CDR1 WNHNN, CDR2 SYGVQD (reference sequence). This CDR3 comprises 16 residues. CDR3 residues: CASSESTGASTDTQYF. In nucleotides, the CDR3 is TGCGCCAGCAGTGAGTCGACGGGAGCCAGCACAGATACGCAGTATTTT.

Remarks on this clonotype: The junction differs from germline at one of its ends, possibly a read error. The chain has TRBV12-3 or TRBV12-4 and TRBJ2-5, with unresolved D. This CDR3 region has 12 residues. The CDR3 sequence: CASSLPALAQYF. CDR3 nucleotide sequence: TGCGCCAGCAGTCTACCGGCTTTGGCCCAGTACTTC.

As regards this clonotype: The junction shows a germline mismatch at one end, possibly a read error. V is TRBV6-1 and J is TRBJ2-3; D not resolved. The CDR3 is made up of 11 amino acids. The germline CDR1 and CDR2 sequences are MNHNS and SASEGT. In DNA form, the CDR3 reads TGTGCCAGCGGTGAACGATATACGCAGTATTTT. Translated, it gives CASGERYTQYF.

To note about this clonotype: One end of the junction varies from germline; a read error may be responsible. The chain has TRBV11-2 and TRBJ2-7; 7 bases align to TRBD2. This CDR3 comprises 16 residues. The V gene's germline CDR1 is SGHAT and CDR2 FQNNGV. The CDR3 spells CVSSSFPGLRSHEQNF. Written as DNA, the CDR3 is TGTGTCAGCAGCTCTTTCCCGGGACTAAGGTCCCACGAGCAGAATTTC.

Details on this clonotype: The CDR3 does not end in the conserved phenylalanine or tryptophan, so this is likely a read error. The DNA is omitted, as the CDR3 cannot be located on it reliably, and the CDR3 follows TCRdb's listing. This sequence joins TRBV11-2 and TRBJ2-1; TRBD2 is the table's D call and was not checked against the DNA. In germline, CDR1 is SGHAT, CDR2 FQNNGV. The CDR3 length equals 15 residues, ends included. Here the CDR3 reads CASSLEGRSDNERFI.

This clonotype was observed at least ten times. The chain has TRBV6-1 and TRBJ2-1, with 8 nucleotides matching TRBD2. The CDR3 is 17 amino acids. With 5 bases clipped from V and 3 bases from J, the junction kept 12 bases outside the gene matches. Germline V CDR1 and CDR2: MNHNS, SASEGT. The DNA for the CDR3 is TGTGCCAGCAGTCCCCCGGGGGGGGGGACTTACTACAATGAGCAGTTCTTC. It is translated as CASSPPGGGTYYNEQFF.

Notes on this clonotype: The conserved phenylalanine or tryptophan is not found at the CDR3 terminus, so this likely reflects a read error. This chain uses TRBV11-2 with TRBJ2-1; D might be TRBD2 (5 bases). The CDR3 covers 15 residues. Germline V lookup: CDR1 SGHAT, CDR2 FQNNGV. CDR3 amino acids: CAISFVLAPYIEQFS. Here the CDR3 DNA reads TGTGCCATCAGCTTTGTGTTAGCGCCCTACATTGAGCAGTTCTCC.

About this clonotype itself: The junction departs from the called germline gene at one end, perhaps through a read error. The chain is built from TRBV11-2 and TRBJ2-1; 7 bases are a match to TRBD2. Per germline, CDR1 SGHAT and CDR2 FQNNGV. This CDR3 comprises 16 residues. The CDR3 DNA reads TGTCCCAGCAGCCATGGGGGGGGGAGGCGCGACAATGAGCAGTTCTTC. Translating it yields CPSSHGGGRRDNEQFF.

A few counts support this clonotype. Being one base from a much bigger clone, this may be a read error. The chain uses TRBV6-5 and TRBJ2-1; D uncertain. Per the germline V gene, CDR1 is MNHEY and CDR2 is SVGAGI. The CDR3 spans 12 residues. The germline V and J ends were trimmed by 8 bases and 6 bases, with 11 bases remaining between them. The CDR3, as DNA: TGTGCCAGCCTCGGAGTGAGCAATGAGCAGTTCTTC. This codes for CASLGVSNEQFF.